The sequence of this TCR beta chain was determined in a study of T-cell memory formation after mild COVID-19. Constant-segment primers were used for 5'RACE, and the resulting TCR alpha and TCR beta cDNA libraries carried sample barcodes and UMIs. TCRdb called the 5' RACE reads again in MiXCR, with one record for every CDR3 protein. Among roughly 510,000 distinct CDR3 sequences listed, approximately 15% were seen once. The CDR3 sequence is 15 residues long. In germline, CDR1 is KGHSH, CDR2 LQKENI. Between the trimmed V and J ends, which lost 3 bases and 1 base, there was a span of 12 bases. This clonotype has at least ten counts.

The clonotype originates from an adult woman who had mild COVID-19 (a few samples of this study predate the infection). Cell type and time point are not known. The chain combines TRBV18 with TRBJ1-1; unclear D gene. The source material was PBMCs or a T cell subset sorted from them (not recorded which). This chain's CDR3 is CASSPQQSRNTEAFF. DNA for the CDR3: TGTGCCAGCTCACCCCAGCAATCTCGGAACACTGAAGCTTTCTTT.